The sequence of this TCR beta chain was determined in a study of cytomegalovirus exposure and HLA in healthy donors. This PCR relied on a set of 60 Vbeta primers and 13 Jbeta primers. Clones were read by immunoSEQ multiplex PCR, and TCRdb kept only the in-frame ones, dropping some. This sample's clone table lists more than 95,000 clones. The ends lost 0 bases at V and 0 bases at J; junction bases unmatched: 14. CDR3 length equals 20 residues. Per germline, CDR1 SGHTA and CDR2 FQGNSA. The origin of this receptor is a middle-aged man in good health and CMV-seronegative. The chain links TRBV7-2 to TRBJ2-4, with 7 bases lining up with TRBD1. The sequenced sample was PBMCs. CDR3: CASSLALETGSKQAKNIQYF. CDR3 sequence (DNA): TGTGCCAGCAGCTTAGCGCTAGAGACAGGGTCTAAGCAAGCCAAAAACATTCAGTACTTC.